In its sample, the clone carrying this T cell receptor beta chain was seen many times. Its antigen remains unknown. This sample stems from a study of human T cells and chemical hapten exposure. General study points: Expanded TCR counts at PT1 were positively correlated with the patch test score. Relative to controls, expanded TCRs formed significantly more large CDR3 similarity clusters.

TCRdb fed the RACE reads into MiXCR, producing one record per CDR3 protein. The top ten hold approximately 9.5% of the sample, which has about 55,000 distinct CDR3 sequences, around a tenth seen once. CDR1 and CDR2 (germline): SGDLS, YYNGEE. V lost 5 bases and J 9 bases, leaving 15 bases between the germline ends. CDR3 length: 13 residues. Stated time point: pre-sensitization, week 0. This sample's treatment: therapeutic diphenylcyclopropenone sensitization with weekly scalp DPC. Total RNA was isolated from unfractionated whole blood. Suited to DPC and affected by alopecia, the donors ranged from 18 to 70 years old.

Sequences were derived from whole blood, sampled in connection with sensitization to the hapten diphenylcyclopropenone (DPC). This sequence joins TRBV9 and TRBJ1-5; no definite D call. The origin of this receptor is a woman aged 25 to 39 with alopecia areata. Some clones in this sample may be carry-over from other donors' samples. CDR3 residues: CASSRDSAMPQHF. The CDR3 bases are TGTGCCAGCAGTCGGGATAGCGCGATGCCCCAGCATTTT. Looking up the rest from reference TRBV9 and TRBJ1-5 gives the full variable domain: DSGVTQTPKHLITATGQRVTLRCSPRSGDLSVYWYQQSLDQGLQFLIQYYNGEERAKGNILERFSAQQFPDLHSELNLSSLELGDSALYFCASSRDSAMPQHFGDGTRLSIL.